The 25 T cell receptor beta chains below come from one sample, sequenced in a study of blood T cell repertoires in COVID-19. The repertoire was sequenced with immunoSEQ multiplex PCR; TCRdb's copy has only in-frame clones and lacks some. Of roughly 130,000 clones in the sample, just under 85% were seen once. The sequencing input was PBMCs or T cells enriched from blood (not recorded which). These TCRs come from a man aged 45-65 years who had recovered from COVID-19.

This clone showed up just once. V is TRBV2 and J is TRBJ1-5; 7 bases fit TRBD1. The CDR3 contains 15 residues. J lost 5 bases, V lost 4 bases, and 8 bases had no gene match. Germline V lookup: CDR1 SNHLY, CDR2 FYNNEI. Written as DNA, the CDR3 is TGTGCCAGCAGTGGACAGGGACCCCAAGATCAGCCCCAGCATTTT. Protein: CASSGQGPQDQPQHF.

The chain combines TRBV2 with TRBJ1-2, with 11 bases matching TRBD1. This CDR3 spans 16 amino acids. Germline V CDR1 and CDR2: SNHLY, FYNNEI. V shed 5 bases and J 7 bases; nucleotides not matched to a gene: 12. The CDR3 loop is CASSLVGTGGEVGYTF. In DNA, the CDR3 is TGTGCCAGCAGTCTGGTTGGGACAGGGGGTGAGGTTGGCTACACCTTC.

This clone showed up just a few times. V is TRBV20-1 and J is TRBJ1-3, with D unresolved. V lost 3 bases and J 1 base, leaving 7 bases between the germline ends. The CDR3 length is 13 residues. Germline V gene sequence: CDR1 DFQATT, CDR2 SNEGSKA (reference sequence). Here the CDR3 reads CSASPESGNTIYF. The CDR3 bases are TGCAGTGCTAGTCCCGAGTCTGGAAACACCATATATTTT.

This chain links TRBV6-4 with TRBJ1-2; D gene uncertain. CDR3 length: 15 residues. V dropped 1 base and J dropped 3 bases, with 12 bases sitting between them. The V gene's germline CDR1 is MRHNA and CDR2 SNTAGT. For the CDR3, the DNA is TGTGCCAGCAGTGACTACACGGGGTCCGACTATGGCTACACCTTC. It encodes CASSDYTGSDYGYTF.

This rearrangement joins TRBV5-1 to TRBJ2-5; 11 nucleotides match TRBD1. The junction had 6 bases not matched to a gene; V was cut back by 4 bases and J by 4 bases. The germline V gene encodes CDR1 SGHRS and CDR2 YFSETQ. The CDR3 loop spans 15 amino acids. This CDR3 is CASSGAGTGGETQYF. CDR3 coding DNA: TGCGCCAGCAGCGGGGCCGGGACAGGGGGAGAGACCCAGTACTTC. Full variable domain (rest looked up from reference TRBV5-1 and TRBJ2-5): KAGVTQTPRYLIKTRGQQVTLSCSPISGHRSVSWYQQTPGQGLQFLFEYFSETQRNKGNFPGRFSGRQFSNSRSEMNVSTLELGDSALYLCASSGAGTGGETQYFGPGTRLLVL.

This chain connects TRBV5-5 to TRBJ2-1, with 10 nucleotides matching TRBD2. The J segment lost 15 bases and the V segment lost 1 base, leaving 4 bases of the junction unmatched. The V gene's germline CDR1 is SGHKS and CDR2 YYEKEE (reference sequence). This CDR3 has 12 residues. In nucleotides, the CDR3 is TGTGCCAGCAGCTTGTTTCCTAGCGGGGGGTTCTTC. It codes for CASSLFPSGGFF.

The chain recombines TRBV5-1 with TRBJ1-3, with D perhaps TRBD1 (5 bases). This CDR3 contains 15 residues. V shed 0 bases and J shed 2 bases, with 9 bases lying between them. Germline V CDR1 and CDR2: SGHRS, YFSETQ. The CDR3 is CASSLEGNPGNTIYF. The CDR3 DNA reads TGCGCCAGCAGCTTGGAGGGGAACCCTGGAAACACCATATATTTT.

The V and J genes are TRBV9 and TRBJ2-1; 11 bases map to TRBD2. J gave up 9 bases and V 0 bases, and 5 bases lay outside the gene matches. Germline V lookup: CDR1 SGDLS, CDR2 YYNGEE. The CDR3 sequence is 15 residues long. CDR3 coding DNA: TGTGCCAGCAGCGTAGCACTAGCGGGGGCACGTGAGCAGTTCTTC. This codes for CASSVALAGAREQFF. The complete variable domain, with remaining parts taken from reference TRBV9 and TRBJ2-1, reads DSGVTQTPKHLITATGQRVTLRCSPRSGDLSVYWYQQSLDQGLQFLIQYYNGEERAKGNILERFSAQQFPDLHSELNLSSLELGDSALYFCASSVALAGAREQFFGPGTRLTVL.

The chain uses TRBV2 and TRBJ1-1; no definite D call. The germline V gene has CDR1 SNHLY and CDR2 FYNNEI. The CDR3 is made up of 14 amino acids. The CDR3 region has the DNA TGTGTATCAGCAGAGGAGCTAATGAACACTGAAGCTTTCTTT. Translation: CVSAEELMNTEAFF. The variable domain in full, completed from reference TRBV2 and TRBJ1-1, reads EPEVTQTPSHQVTQMGQEVILRCVPISNHLYFYWYRQILGQKVEFLVSFYNNEISEKSEIFDDQFSVERPDGSNFTLKIRSTKLEDSAMYFCVSAEELMNTEAFFGQGTRLTVV.

The chain uses TRBV5-4 and TRBJ1-2; 7 positions agree with TRBD1. After removal of 7 bases from V and 0 bases from J, the junction contained 9 bases not matched to a gene. The germline V gene encodes CDR1 SGHNT and CDR2 YYREEE (reference sequence). The CDR3 is made up of 15 amino acids. The CDR3 bases are TGTGCCAGCCTTGCAGGGGGGAGCCCTAACTATGGCTACACCTTC. Amino acids: CASLAGGSPNYGYTF.

The sample holds a few counts of this clone. The V and J genes are TRBV29-1 and TRBJ1-1, with D possibly matching TRBD1 (6 bases). Germline values: CDR1 SQVTM, CDR2 ANQGSEA. The V gene lost 7 bases and the J gene lost 0 bases, with 12 bases spanning the gap. This CDR3 has 13 amino acids. CDR3: CSAGQIMNTEAFF. CDR3 coding DNA: TGCAGCGCCGGACAGATCATGAACACTGAAGCTTTCTTT.

V and J are TRBV24-1 and TRBJ1-5, with D possibly matching TRBD1 (5 bases). Trimming took off 5 bases at V and 6 bases at J, with 10 bases between the two ends. Germline assignment: CDR1 KGHDR and CDR2 SFDVKD. The CDR3 totals 13 residues. CDR3 in amino acids: CATSVGGSQPQHF. Written as DNA, the CDR3 is TGTGCCACCAGTGTGGGGGGGAGTCAGCCCCAGCATTTT.

This chain connects TRBV7-3 to TRBJ1-5; D is unresolved. CDR3 length: 13 residues. CDR1 and CDR2 (germline): SGHTA, FQGTGA. Between the trimmed V and J ends, which lost 0 bases and 7 bases, there was a span of 7 bases. CDR3 in amino acids: CASSLTPGQPQHF. The CDR3 DNA follows: TGTGCCAGCAGCTTAACCCCGGGACAGCCCCAGCATTTT.

This chain connects TRBV7-2 to TRBJ2-1; TRBD2 matches 7 bases. CDR1 is SGHTA and CDR2 is FQGNSA in the germline V gene. V trimming: 5 bases; J trimming: 5 bases; junction bases outside the gene matches: 6. The CDR3 length is 14 residues. The CDR3 DNA reads TGTGCCAGCAGCCTTAGCGGGCCCCACAATGAGCAGTTCTTC. This gives the protein CASSLSGPHNEQFF.

Worth noting for this clone: In the same sample, other DNA sequences code for this CDR3. This chain uses TRBV19 with TRBJ2-1, with TRBD2 matching 13 bases. Germline values: CDR1 LNHDA, CDR2 SQIVND (reference sequence). J was trimmed by 4 bases and V by 5 bases; bases with no gene match: 2. The CDR3 is 15 amino acids. The CDR3 nucleotides read TGTGCCAGTAGTCCACTAGCGGGGGGGTACAATGAGCAGTTCTTC. It translates to CASSPLAGGYNEQFF.

V gene TRBV5-1 combines with J gene TRBJ2-7, with a possible D match to TRBD1 (6 bases). Trimming took 0 bases from V and 2 from J, leaving 12 bases between them. The CDR3 loop spans 15 amino acids. Germline V gene data show CDR1 as SGHRS and CDR2 as YFSETQ. In DNA, the CDR3 is TGCGCCAGCAGCTTGGGTATCGGACAGACCTACGAGCAGTACTTC. Protein: CASSLGIGQTYEQYF. The full variable domain, completed using reference TRBV5-1 and TRBJ2-7, is KAGVTQTPRYLIKTRGQQVTLSCSPISGHRSVSWYQQTPGQGLQFLFEYFSETQRNKGNFPGRFSGRQFSNSRSEMNVSTLELGDSALYLCASSLGIGQTYEQYFGPGTRLTVT.

The chain uses TRBV6-5 and TRBJ1-1; 7 bases match TRBD1. Germline loops: CDR1 MNHEY, CDR2 SVGAGI. V lost 4 bases to trimming and J lost 5 bases; unmatched junction nucleotides: 7. The CDR3 is made up of 14 amino acids. The CDR3 nucleotides are TGTGCCAGCAGTTTGACAGGGCTGGGGACTGAAGCTTTCTTT. Its protein is CASSLTGLGTEAFF.

The chain combines TRBV18 with TRBJ1-6; 7 bases are shared with TRBD1. The germline V gene has CDR1 KGHSH and CDR2 LQKENI. J gave up 4 bases and V 0 bases, and 3 bases lay outside the gene matches. The CDR3 runs to 16 residues. Written as DNA, the CDR3 is TGTGCCAGCTCACCACCGGGACAGCCGTATAATTCACCCCTCCACTTT. Translation gives CASSPPGQPYNSPLHF.

The V gene is TRBV29-1, the J gene TRBJ1-1; 7 positions agree with TRBD1. This CDR3 has 19 amino acids. V shed 1 base, J shed 10 bases, and the junction held 27 bases outside the gene matches. Germline CDR1 is SQVTM and CDR2 is ANQGSEA. For the CDR3, the DNA is TGCAGCGTTGAAGCCAGGGCAAAGGGGGCGAAGTCTGTCTTTGCTGGAGCTTTCTTT. It specifies CSVEARAKGAKSVFAGAFF.

This clone was detected once. The chain has TRBV7-9 and TRBJ1-1; D perhaps matches TRBD1 (6 bases). This CDR3 has 14 residues. The germline V gene encodes CDR1 SEHNR and CDR2 FQNEAQ (reference sequence). The ends were cut back, 5 bases at V and 1 base at J, with 11 bases in the middle. The CDR3 nucleotides read TGTGCCAGCAGCCCAATGACAGGGAACACTGAAGCTTTCTTT. As protein: CASSPMTGNTEAFF.

The chain carries TRBV10-3 and TRBJ2-7, with 12 bases aligning to TRBD1. Trimming at V came to 4 bases and at J to 3 bases, leaving 10 bases not matched to a gene. The germline V gene has CDR1 ENHRY and CDR2 SYGVKD. The CDR3 is made up of 17 amino acids. The CDR3 nucleotides are TGTGCCATCAGTGGGGGAGGGACAGGGGGCAGGAGCTACGAGCAGTACTTC. Encoded protein: CAISGGGTGGRSYEQYF.

This clone was detected once. This chain connects TRBV5-1 to TRBJ1-1; D is ambiguous. The germline V gene encodes CDR1 SGHRS and CDR2 YFSETQ. The CDR3 is made up of 15 amino acids. Trimming cost V 0 bases and J 7 bases, with 16 bases left between them. The CDR3 region is CASSLDGLQTSEAFF. CDR3 DNA sequence: TGCGCCAGCAGCTTGGATGGACTCCAGACAAGTGAAGCTTTCTTT. The whole variable domain, remainder taken from reference TRBV5-1 and TRBJ1-1, is KAGVTQTPRYLIKTRGQQVTLSCSPISGHRSVSWYQQTPGQGLQFLFEYFSETQRNKGNFPGRFSGRQFSNSRSEMNVSTLELGDSALYLCASSLDGLQTSEAFFGQGTRLTVV.

The gene calls are TRBV6-5 and TRBJ2-7; perhaps TRBD2 as D (5 bases). Germline V gene sequence: CDR1 MNHEY, CDR2 SVGAGI. The length of the CDR3 is 14 residues. V was trimmed by 1 base and J by 2 bases, leaving 9 bases between them. CDR3 bases: TGTGCCAGCAGTTACTTCGCGGAGGCCTACGAGCAGTACTTC. Translated: CASSYFAEAYEQYF.

The CDR3, as DNA: TGTGCTAGTGGTCTCACAGGGGCTGGAAACACCATATATTTT. Amino acids: CASGLTGAGNTIYF. The gene calls are TRBV12-5 and TRBJ1-3; 7 positions match TRBD1. The CDR3 totals 14 residues. J lost 2 bases, V lost 5 bases, and 3 bases had no gene match. CDR1 and CDR2 from the germline V gene are LGHNT and FRNRAP.

CDR3 residues: CASRQGLYGYTF. In DNA, the CDR3 is TGTGCCAGCAGACAGGGCCTCTATGGCTACACCTTC. The chain employs TRBV25-1 and TRBJ1-2, with TRBD1 as a possible D gene (6 bases). Trimming removed 6 bases at V and 4 bases at J, with 9 bases between. This CDR3 spans 12 amino acids. The germline CDR1 and CDR2 sequences are MGHDK and SYGVNS.